The 19 T cell receptor beta chains presented below share a single source sample, sequenced in a study of T cells in Graves' hyperthyroidism and ophthalmopathy. Template material for amplifying TCR beta CDR3 regions consisted of RNA transcripts. The HTBI primer set served for first-round RT-PCR of the TCR CDR3. TCRdb reprocessed the multiplex PCR reads with MiXCR, giving one entry per CDR3 protein. There are about 560,000 distinct CDR3 sequences in the sample; over 15% occur only once, and approximately 20% lies in the top ten. The sample taken for sequencing was blood. Source of these receptors: a woman younger than 35 with Graves' hyperthyroidism.

The chain recombines TRBV7-8 with TRBJ1-3; 8 bases line up with TRBD1. In germline, CDR1 is SGHVS, CDR2 FQNEAQ. The CDR3 loop spans 15 amino acids. V lost 2 bases and J lost 7; bases outside the gene matches: 7. The CDR3 nucleotides read TGTGCCAGCAGCTTACTGGCAGGGGGCGCGAACACCATATATTTT. Translated: CASSLLAGGANTIYF.

This clonotype was seen many times. V and J are TRBV4-2 and TRBJ2-1; 8 nucleotides agree with TRBD2. Germline V gives CDR1 LGHNA, CDR2 YNFKEQ. CDR3 length: 16 amino acids. V shed 0 bases and J 9 bases; nucleotides not matched to a gene: 10. The CDR3 DNA sequence: TGTGCCAGCAGCCAAGATGTTTCGGGGGGGCCAGGTGAGCAGTTCTTC. Translation: CASSQDVSGGPGEQFF.

This clonotype was seen ten or more times. The gene calls are TRBV11-3 and TRBJ1-1; D is undetermined. Trimming removed 6 bases from V and 8 bases from J, with 13 bases in between. This CDR3 has 12 residues. Germline V gives CDR1 SGHNT, CDR2 YENEEA. This CDR3 reads CASSYGVGEAFF. As DNA, the CDR3 is TGTGCCAGCAGTTACGGGGTAGGGGAAGCTTTCTTT. Using reference TRBV11-3 and TRBJ1-1 for the parts outside the CDR3, the full variable domain is EAGVVQSPRYKIIEKKQPVAFWCNPISGHNTLYWYLQNLGQGPELLIRYENEEAVDDSQLPKDRFSAERLKGVDSTLKIQPAELGDSAVYLCASSYGVGEAFFGQGTRLTVV.

This clonotype was recorded many times. The chain recombines TRBV18 with TRBJ1-2; D unclear. With 2 bases removed from V and 4 bases from J, the gap between germline ends came to 5 bases. Germline V lookup: CDR1 KGHSH, CDR2 LQKENI. The CDR3 covers 12 residues. This CDR3 is CASSPDPYGYTF. CDR3 nucleotides: TGTGCCAGCTCACCAGACCCCTATGGCTACACCTTC.

This clonotype was seen repeatedly, ten times or more. The rearrangement joins TRBV24-1 to TRBJ2-5; possible D gene TRBD1, 6 bases. V was cut by 3 bases and J by 0 bases, with 10 bases left in between. The germline V gene encodes CDR1 KGHDR and CDR2 SFDVKD. This CDR3 region has 15 residues. This CDR3 is CATSDPQGYQETQYF. CDR3 nucleotides: TGTGCCACCAGTGATCCGCAGGGGTACCAAGAGACCCAGTACTTC.

This clonotype was detected only a few times. The chain combines TRBV7-2 with TRBJ2-5; TRBD1 aligns across 10 bases. The V segment lost 5 bases and the J segment 5 bases; nucleotides outside the gene matches: 8. In germline, CDR1 is SGHTA, CDR2 FQGNSA. This CDR3 is built from 15 residues. The CDR3 bases are TGTGCCAGCAGCCCCAGGGACAGGGGATCGGAGACCCAGTACTTC. Its translation is CASSPRDRGSETQYF. The variable domain in full, with the rest retrieved from reference TRBV7-2 and TRBJ2-5, is GAGVSQSPSNKVTEKGKDVELRCDPISGHTALYWYRQSLGQGLEFLIYFQGNSAPDKSGLPSDRFSAERTGGSVSTLTIQRTQQEDSAVYLCASSPRDRGSETQYFGPGTRLLVL.

This rearrangement joins TRBV5-6 to TRBJ2-7; no definite D call. The CDR3 is 14 residues long. CDR1 is SGHDT and CDR2 is YYEEEE in the germline V gene. Trimming left V 6 bases short and J 1 base short, with 14 bases between. The DNA for the CDR3 is TGTGCCAGCATCTCCCGAGGTGTATCCTACGAGCAGTACTTC. Its protein product is CASISRGVSYEQYF.

Ten or more counts support this clonotype. The chain recombines TRBV3-1 with TRBJ2-1; TRBD2 agrees at 9 bases. Germline lookup yields CDR1 LGHDT and CDR2 YNNKEL (reference sequence). V shed 3 bases and J 9 bases; nucleotides not matched to a gene: 6. CDR3 length: 14 residues. CDR3 DNA sequence: TGTGCCAGCAGCCAGGCTAGCGGGGACGGTGAGCAGTTCTTC. It codes for CASSQASGDGEQFF.

The V call is TRBV10-1, the J call TRBJ1-1, with D tentatively TRBD1 (6 bases). The V end lost 2 bases, the J end lost 6 bases, and 10 bases lay between the germline ends. This CDR3 is 13 amino acids long. CDR1 and CDR2 (germline): WNHNN, SYGVQD (reference sequence). CDR3 coding DNA: TGCGCCAGCAGTGAGACAGGGAAGCCTGAAGCTTTCTTT. This encodes CASSETGKPEAFF.

In DNA form, the CDR3 reads TGTGCCAGCACTCACGACCGCATGCAGTACTTC. This codes for CASTHDRMQYF. V usage is TRBV2 and J usage is TRBJ2-7; D not resolved. The CDR3 is 11 residues long. V dropped 7 bases and J dropped 9 bases, with 13 bases sitting between them. Germline V gene sequence: CDR1 SNHLY, CDR2 FYNNEI.

This clonotype was counted many times. The V and J genes are TRBV20-1 and TRBJ2-7, with D unresolved. Germline assignment: CDR1 DFQATT and CDR2 SNEGSKA (reference sequence). The CDR3 totals 12 residues. Trimming took 3 bases from V and 1 from J, leaving 7 bases between them. The CDR3 bases are TGCAGTGCTAGGGCGGATTCCTACGAGCAGTACTTC. This sequence encodes CSARADSYEQYF.

The V and J genes are TRBV27 and TRBJ1-2; possible D gene TRBD1, 6 bases. Deletions cut 6 bases from V and 7 bases from J, with 18 bases between. The germline V gene has CDR1 MNHEY and CDR2 SMNVEV (reference sequence). This CDR3 is built from 14 residues. The CDR3 loop reads CASSYLDRSGGYTF. The CDR3 region has the DNA TGTGCCAGCAGCTACCTCGACAGGTCGGGTGGCTACACCTTC.

This chain links TRBV27 with TRBJ2-5; the match to TRBD1 covers 7 bases. There are 17 residues in the CDR3. With V trimmed by 3 bases and J by 0 bases, 10 bases remained unmatched. The germline CDR1 and CDR2 sequences are MNHEY and SMNVEV (reference sequence). The chain's CDR3 is CASSLLSRQGDQETQYF. The CDR3 DNA reads TGTGCCAGCAGTTTGTTGTCTCGACAGGGCGACCAAGAGACCCAGTACTTC.

Only a few counts were recorded for this clonotype. CDR3 DNA: TGTGCCAGCAGCGTAGAAACGCTAGCAACTAATGAAAAACTGTTTTTT. It codes for CASSVETLATNEKLFF. The chain links TRBV9 to TRBJ1-4, with D hard to call. The CDR3 runs 16 residues. V lost 0 bases and J lost 0, with 9 bases in between. The germline V gene encodes CDR1 SGDLS and CDR2 YYNGEE.

This clonotype was observed a handful of times. This sequence joins TRBV12-3 or TRBV12-4 and TRBJ2-3; no definite D call. The CDR3 loop spans 14 amino acids. Trimming cost V 6 bases and J 2 bases, with 12 bases left between them. The CDR3 loop is CASRPSGFTDTQYF. CDR3 nucleotides: TGTGCCAGCAGGCCTTCGGGTTTCACAGATACGCAGTATTTT.

This chain uses TRBV18 with TRBJ2-2; TRBD2 aligns across 10 bases. The CDR3 totals 17 residues. After removal of 3 bases from V and 4 bases from J, the junction contained 8 bases not matched to a gene. CDR1 KGHSH and CDR2 LQKENI come from the germline V gene. The CDR3 protein is CASSPLASGSFTGELFF. Written as DNA, the CDR3 is TGTGCCAGCTCACCTCTTGCTAGCGGGAGCTTCACCGGGGAGCTGTTTTTT.

Ten or more counts support this clonotype. The V call is TRBV28, the J call TRBJ2-7; 9 nucleotides match TRBD1. The V gene end was trimmed by 6 bases and the J gene end by 3 bases; junction bases not matched to a gene: 6. The CDR3 extends over 14 amino acids. Germline V gene sequence: CDR1 MDHEN, CDR2 SYDVKM. The CDR3 coding sequence is TGTGCCAGCAGCTACCCGGGACAGGGCTACGAGCAGTACTTC. It is translated as CASSYPGQGYEQYF.

The CDR3 loop reads CSASITGGLNEQFF. CDR3 sequence (DNA): TGCAGTGCTAGTATTACGGGAGGTTTAAATGAGCAGTTCTTC. The V and J genes are TRBV20-1 and TRBJ2-1, with 7 nucleotides matching TRBD2. Germline-derived CDR1 and CDR2 are DFQATT and SNEGSKA (reference sequence). This CDR3 comprises 14 residues. V lost 3 bases and J lost 7; bases outside the gene matches: 9.

This clonotype has a count of ten or more. The chain employs TRBV20-1 and TRBJ2-5; perhaps TRBD1 as D (7 bases). The CDR3 length is 14 residues. V dropped 2 bases and J dropped 2 bases, with 12 bases sitting between them. The germline V gene encodes CDR1 DFQATT and CDR2 SNEGSKA (reference sequence). The CDR3 region has the DNA TGCAGTGCTAGAAGCCCAGGGGGGCAAGAGACCCAGTACTTC. This translates into CSARSPGGQETQYF.